This note documents a single T cell receptor (beta chain) sequence. This table comes from immunoSEQ multiplex PCR, and its TCRdb copy is limited to in-frame clones, with some not included. The table shows roughly 56,000 clones, with around 86% occurring only once. These data belong to a study of blood T cell repertoires in COVID-19. The CDR3 is 13 residues long. V was trimmed by 3 bases and J by 7 bases, leaving 10 bases between them. Germline V gene sequence: CDR1 SEHNR, CDR2 FQNEAQ (reference sequence). The clonotype comes from a man in his forties or fifties with active COVID-19. The sequenced sample consisted of peripheral blood. The genes are TRBV7-9 and TRBJ2-1; maybe TRBD1 (5 bases). The chain's CDR3 is CASSLGPGNEQFF. CDR3 DNA sequence: TGTGCCAGCAGCTTGGGGCCGGGTAATGAGCAGTTCTTC.